These 6 T cell receptor beta chains came from one sample sequenced in a study of T cell responses to AZD1222 COVID-19 vaccine. This table comes from immunoSEQ multiplex PCR, and its TCRdb copy is limited to in-frame clones, with some not included. Among roughly 150,000 clones, roughly 92% were seen once, and the ten largest hold 4% to 5.5%. The sample was peripheral blood, taken 28 days after the second AZD1222 dose. The receptors come from an adult who received the AZD1222 COVID-19 vaccine.

The V and J genes are TRBV28 and TRBJ2-1; TRBD2 aligns across 9 bases. The CDR3 runs to 13 residues. In germline, CDR1 is MDHEN, CDR2 SYDVKM. Trimming removed 7 bases from V and 5 bases from J; junction bases left unmatched: 3. CDR3 sequence: CASNSGSDNEQFF. CDR3 in DNA: TGTGCCAGCAATAGCGGGAGCGACAATGAGCAGTTCTTC.

This clone occurred a few times. This chain uses TRBV7-8 with TRBJ2-1, with 10 bases fitting TRBD2. This CDR3 comprises 15 residues. Trimming at V came to 1 base and at J to 7 bases, leaving 4 bases not matched to a gene. Germline CDR1 SGHVS, CDR2 FQNEAQ. The chain's CDR3 is CASSLELAGSNEQFF. CDR3 DNA: TGTGCCAGCAGCTTAGAACTAGCGGGAAGTAATGAGCAGTTCTTC.

This chain links TRBV30 with TRBJ2-3, with a weak D call TRBD2 (6 bases). V lost 5 bases to trimming and J lost 7 bases, with 10 bases between them. The CDR3 covers 11 residues. Germline values: CDR1 GTSNPN, CDR2 SVGIG (reference sequence). The CDR3 loop is CAWGGMNTQYF. The CDR3 DNA sequence: TGTGCCTGGGGGGGGATGAATACGCAGTATTTT.

The rearrangement joins TRBV19 to TRBJ2-7; 7 nucleotides agree with TRBD1. V shed 6 bases, J shed 0 bases, and the junction held 2 bases outside the gene matches. Germline V gives CDR1 LNHDA, CDR2 SQIVND (reference sequence). The CDR3 has 13 amino acids. CDR3 coding DNA: TGTGCCAGTAGCTGGGACAGCTCCTACGAGCAGTACTTC. It is translated as CASSWDSSYEQYF.

J is TRBJ1-5 and V is TRBV2; TRBD1 might be the D (6 bases). The CDR3 has 15 residues. V was clipped by 4 bases and J by 11 bases, with 21 bases between them. Germline lookup yields CDR1 SNHLY and CDR2 FYNNEI. CDR3 in DNA: TGTGCCAGCAGTGTTAACAGGGACCTTTCCCGGACCCAGCATTTT. Its translation: CASSVNRDLSRTQHF.

The chain uses TRBV10-3 and TRBJ2-7; TRBD1 aligns across 7 bases. CDR3 length: 14 amino acids. Germline CDR1 reads ENHRY; CDR2 reads SYGVKD. The ends lost 3 bases at V and 6 bases at J; junction bases unmatched: 8. CDR3 in amino acids: CAISEGGQNPEQYF. In nucleotides, the CDR3 is TGTGCCATCAGTGAAGGGGGACAGAACCCCGAGCAGTACTTC.